The following is a TCR beta chain sequence with its context. What it binds is not known. The entry originates in a study of cytotoxic CD8 clonotypes in ibrutinib-treated CLL. Findings and limits, study-wide: T-cell clonality at baseline went above that of age-matched healthy donors and rose and fell with circulating CD8+ T-cell counts.

Method: immunoSEQ multiplex PCR; TCRdb's copy keeps in-frame clones and lacks some. The data contain approximately 140,000 clones, approximately 77% of them singletons. The material sequenced was PBMCs, taken after 12 months of ibrutinib treatment. This TCR was recovered from a human donor with chronic lymphocytic leukemia.

As DNA, the CDR3 is TGTGCCAGCAGCCTCGAACGGACTAGCGGGACGACGGATGAGCAGTTCTTC. Residues: CASSLERTSGTTDEQFF. The gene calls are TRBV11-1 and TRBJ2-1; 12 bases line up with TRBD2. V was pared by 5 bases and J by 8 bases, with 13 bases of the junction left unmatched. Germline CDR1 and CDR2: SGHAT and FQDESV (reference sequence). The CDR3 loop spans 17 amino acids.